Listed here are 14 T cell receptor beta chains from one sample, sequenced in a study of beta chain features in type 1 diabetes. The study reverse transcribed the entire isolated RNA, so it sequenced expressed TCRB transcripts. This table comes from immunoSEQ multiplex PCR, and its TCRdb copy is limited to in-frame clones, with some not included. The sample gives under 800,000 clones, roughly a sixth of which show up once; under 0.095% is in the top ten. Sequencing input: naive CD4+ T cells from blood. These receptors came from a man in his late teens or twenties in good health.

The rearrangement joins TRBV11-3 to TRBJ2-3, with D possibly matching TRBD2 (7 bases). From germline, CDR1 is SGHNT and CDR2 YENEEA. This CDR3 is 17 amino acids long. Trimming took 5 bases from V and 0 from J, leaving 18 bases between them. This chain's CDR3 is CASSPRGGDLSTDTQYF. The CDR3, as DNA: TGTGCCAGCAGCCCGAGAGGGGGGGACCTAAGCACAGATACGCAGTATTTT.

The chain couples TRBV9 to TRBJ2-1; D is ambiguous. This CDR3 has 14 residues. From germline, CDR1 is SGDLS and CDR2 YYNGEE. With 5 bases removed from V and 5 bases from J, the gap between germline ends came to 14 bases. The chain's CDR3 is CASRLPGEDNEQFF. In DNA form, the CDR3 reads TGTGCCAGCAGGCTACCCGGCGAGGACAATGAGCAGTTCTTC.

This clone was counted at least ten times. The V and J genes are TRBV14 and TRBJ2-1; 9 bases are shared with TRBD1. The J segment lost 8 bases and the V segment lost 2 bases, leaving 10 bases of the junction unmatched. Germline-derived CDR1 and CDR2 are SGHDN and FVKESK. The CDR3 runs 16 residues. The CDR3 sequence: CASSQWGQGEGDEQFF. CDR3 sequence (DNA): TGTGCCAGCAGCCAATGGGGACAGGGAGAAGGAGATGAGCAGTTCTTC.

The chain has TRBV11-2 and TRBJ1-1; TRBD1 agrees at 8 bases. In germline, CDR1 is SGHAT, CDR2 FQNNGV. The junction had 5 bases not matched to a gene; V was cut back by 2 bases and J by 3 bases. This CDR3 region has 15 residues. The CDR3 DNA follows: TGTGCCAGCAGCTTACGACAGGGGCTGTACACTGAAGCTTTCTTT. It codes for CASSLRQGLYTEAFF.

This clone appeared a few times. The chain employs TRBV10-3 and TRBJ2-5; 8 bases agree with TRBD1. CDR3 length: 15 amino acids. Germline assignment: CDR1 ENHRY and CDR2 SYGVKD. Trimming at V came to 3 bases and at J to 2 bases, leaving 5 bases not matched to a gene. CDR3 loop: CAISENRGIQETQYF. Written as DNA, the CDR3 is TGTGCCATCAGTGAAAACAGGGGGATACAAGAGACCCAGTACTTC.

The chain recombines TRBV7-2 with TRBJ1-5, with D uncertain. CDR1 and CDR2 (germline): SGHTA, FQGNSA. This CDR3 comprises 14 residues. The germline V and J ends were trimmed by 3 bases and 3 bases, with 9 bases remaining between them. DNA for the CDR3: TGTGCCAGCAGCTTTTTCAGATCCAATCAGCCCCAGCATTTT. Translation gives CASSFFRSNQPQHF.

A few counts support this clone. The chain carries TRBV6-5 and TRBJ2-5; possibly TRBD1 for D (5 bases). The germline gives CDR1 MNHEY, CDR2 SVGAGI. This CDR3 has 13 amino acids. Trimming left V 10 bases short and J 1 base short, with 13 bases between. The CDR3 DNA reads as TGTGCCACCTCCAGGGATTCCCAAGAGACCCAGTACTTC. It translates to CATSRDSQETQYF.

Here the CDR3 reads CASTFRAEQYF. The CDR3 region has the DNA TGTGCCAGCACCTTCCGGGCCGAGCAGTACTTC. The chain links TRBV27 to TRBJ2-7; no definite D call. V lost 7 bases to trimming and J lost 6 bases, with 10 bases between them. Germline V CDR1 and CDR2: MNHEY, SMNVEV (reference sequence). CDR3 length equals 11 residues.

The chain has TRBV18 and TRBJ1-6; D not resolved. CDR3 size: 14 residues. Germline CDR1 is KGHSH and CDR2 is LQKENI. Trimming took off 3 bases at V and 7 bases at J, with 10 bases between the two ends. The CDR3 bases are TGTGCCAGCTCACCGACCATAGAGAATTCACCCCTCCACTTT. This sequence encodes CASSPTIENSPLHF.

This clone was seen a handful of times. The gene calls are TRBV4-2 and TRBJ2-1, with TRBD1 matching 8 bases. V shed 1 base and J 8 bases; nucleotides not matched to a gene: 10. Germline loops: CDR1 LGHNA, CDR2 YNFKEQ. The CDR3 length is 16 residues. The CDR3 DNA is TGTGCCAGCAGCCAAGCCCCGACAGGGGTGCCGCATGAGCAGTTCTTC. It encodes CASSQAPTGVPHEQFF.

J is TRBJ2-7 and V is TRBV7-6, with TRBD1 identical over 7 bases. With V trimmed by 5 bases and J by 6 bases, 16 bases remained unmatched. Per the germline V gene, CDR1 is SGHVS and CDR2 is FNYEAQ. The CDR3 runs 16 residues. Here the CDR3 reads CASSARQGSRNREQYF. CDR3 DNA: TGTGCCAGCAGCGCGCGACAGGGATCTCGAAACCGCGAGCAGTACTTC.

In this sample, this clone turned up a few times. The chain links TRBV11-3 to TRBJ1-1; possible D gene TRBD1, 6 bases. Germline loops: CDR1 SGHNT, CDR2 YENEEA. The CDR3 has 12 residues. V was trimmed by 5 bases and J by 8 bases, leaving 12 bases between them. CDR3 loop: CASSLRGAEAFF. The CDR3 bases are TGTGCCAGCAGCCTGAGGGGGGCAGAAGCTTTCTTT.

CDR3 region: CASSLVASNQPQHF. The CDR3 nucleotides are TGTGCCAGCAGCTTAGTGGCCAGCAATCAGCCCCAGCATTTT. The chain joins TRBV7-2 to TRBJ1-5; D unclear. V lost 1 base and J lost 1, with 5 bases in between. This CDR3 spans 14 amino acids. Per the germline V gene, CDR1 is SGHTA and CDR2 is FQGNSA.

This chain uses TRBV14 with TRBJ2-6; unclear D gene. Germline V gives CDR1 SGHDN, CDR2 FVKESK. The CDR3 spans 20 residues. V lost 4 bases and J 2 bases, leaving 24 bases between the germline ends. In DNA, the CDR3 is TGTGCCAGCAGCCTGACCATTTTCCGGATAGTCCCAGCTGGGGCCAACGTCCTGACTTTC. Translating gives CASSLTIFRIVPAGANVLTF.